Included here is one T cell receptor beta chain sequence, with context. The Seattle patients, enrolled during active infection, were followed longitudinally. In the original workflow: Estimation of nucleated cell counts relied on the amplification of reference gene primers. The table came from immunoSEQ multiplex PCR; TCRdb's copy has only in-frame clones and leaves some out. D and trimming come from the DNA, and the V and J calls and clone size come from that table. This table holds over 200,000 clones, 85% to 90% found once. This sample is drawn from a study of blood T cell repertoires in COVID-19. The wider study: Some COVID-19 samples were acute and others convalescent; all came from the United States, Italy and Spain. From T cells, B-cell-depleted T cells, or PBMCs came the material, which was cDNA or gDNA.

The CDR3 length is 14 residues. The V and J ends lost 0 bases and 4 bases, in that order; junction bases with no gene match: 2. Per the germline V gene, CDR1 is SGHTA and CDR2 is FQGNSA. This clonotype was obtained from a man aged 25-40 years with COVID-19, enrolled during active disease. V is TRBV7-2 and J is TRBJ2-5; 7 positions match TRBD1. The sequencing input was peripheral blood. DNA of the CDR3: TGTGCCAGCAGCTTAGCACAGGGGAGAGAGACCCAGTACTTC. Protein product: CASSLAQGRETQYF.